What follows are 25 T cell receptor beta chains derived from one specimen sequenced in a study of blood T cell repertoires in COVID-19. Generated by immunoSEQ multiplex PCR, the TCRdb table keeps only in-frame clones and is missing some. This table has about 350,000 clones, about 88% appearing once. Sequenced sample: PBMCs or T cells enriched from blood (not recorded which). The receptors were gathered from a woman aged 30 to 39 who had been exposed to COVID-19.

This clone has just one count. CDR3 protein: CASSSGHQNTEAFF. The CDR3, as DNA: TGTGCCAGCAGCTCAGGTCACCAGAACACTGAAGCTTTCTTT. V and J are TRBV7-3 and TRBJ1-1; D uncertain. CDR3 length equals 14 residues. CDR1 is SGHTA, CDR2 FQGTGA, per germline. The V gene lost 4 bases and the J gene lost 1 base, with 10 bases spanning the gap.

The V and J genes are TRBV28 and TRBJ1-6; 12 nucleotides line up with TRBD1. Germline-derived CDR1 and CDR2 are MDHEN and SYDVKM. The V and J ends lost 2 bases and 7 bases, in that order; junction bases with no gene match: 9. The CDR3 is made up of 18 amino acids. This CDR3 is CASSLKRGQGAGNSPLHF. The CDR3, as DNA: TGTGCCAGCAGTTTAAAGAGGGGACAGGGGGCGGGGAATTCACCCCTCCACTTT.

This clone was found a few times. This chain links TRBV7-9 with TRBJ1-4; 8 positions agree with TRBD1. Per the germline V gene, CDR1 is SEHNR and CDR2 is FQNEAQ (reference sequence). Germline trimming cut 4 bases from V and 8 bases from J; bases unmatched to any gene: 9. This CDR3 comprises 15 residues. CDR3 in DNA: TGTGCCAGCAGCTCCCGGGACAGGTCCGGCGAAAAACTGTTTTTT. This sequence encodes CASSSRDRSGEKLFF.

The V and J genes are TRBV7-6 and TRBJ1-5; D gene ambiguous. The CDR3 runs 13 residues. The germline V gene encodes CDR1 SGHVS and CDR2 FNYEAQ. The germline V and J ends were trimmed by 3 bases and 2 bases, with 5 bases remaining between them. The CDR3: CASSLTGNQPQHF. CDR3 DNA sequence: TGTGCCAGCAGCTTGACTGGCAATCAGCCCCAGCATTTT.

In its sample, this clone was seen a few times. V and J are TRBV7-2 and TRBJ1-3; 7 bases align to TRBD1. This CDR3 has 15 amino acids. J was trimmed by 2 bases and V by 4 bases; bases with no gene match: 5. The germline V gene has CDR1 SGHTA and CDR2 FQGNSA. CDR3 nucleotide sequence: TGTGCCAGCAGCTCCTCAGGGGGTGCTGGAAACACCATATATTTT. Translated, it gives CASSSSGGAGNTIYF.

The chain carries TRBV19 and TRBJ2-7, with a possible D match to TRBD2 (5 bases). CDR1 and CDR2 (germline): LNHDA, SQIVND (reference sequence). V lost 9 bases and J 2 bases, leaving 11 bases between the germline ends. The CDR3 is 12 residues long. The CDR3 here is CARTRPPYEQYF. CDR3 in DNA: TGTGCCAGAACTAGACCCCCCTACGAGCAGTACTTC.

CDR3 sequence reads: CASMPGTSAYEQYF. The CDR3 DNA reads as TGTGCCAGCATGCCTGGGACTAGCGCCTACGAGCAGTACTTC. This chain links TRBV19 with TRBJ2-7; 10 bases align to TRBD2. The germline CDR1 and CDR2 sequences are LNHDA and SQIVND (reference sequence). This CDR3 is 14 amino acids long. V shed 9 bases and J 2 bases; nucleotides not matched to a gene: 7.

The chain employs TRBV10-2 and TRBJ2-7; D ambiguous. V was trimmed by 5 bases and J by 5 bases, leaving 19 bases between them. The germline gives CDR1 WSHSY, CDR2 SAAADI. The CDR3 runs to 15 residues. Written as DNA, the CDR3 is TGCGCCAGCAGTACCGACCGATTTCGGGTCCACGAGCAGTACTTC. As protein: CASSTDRFRVHEQYF.

The chain is built from TRBV7-8 and TRBJ2-1; no reliable D call. The CDR3 is 13 residues long. CDR1 and CDR2 (germline): SGHVS, FQNEAQ. Trimming removed 5 bases at V and 10 bases at J, with 15 bases between. DNA for the CDR3: TGTGCCAGCAGCCGTACAGCCCTGCCCGAGCAGTTCTTC. Its protein product is CASSRTALPEQFF.

This clone was detected once. The chain uses TRBV28 and TRBJ2-3; TRBD2 agrees at 12 bases. The V gene's germline CDR1 is MDHEN and CDR2 SYDVKM. This CDR3 is 14 amino acids long. Trimming removed 8 bases from V and 4 bases from J; junction bases left unmatched: 4. The CDR3 bases are TGTGCCAGCTTGTCTAGCGGGAGGGCAGATACGCAGTATTTT. It encodes CASLSSGRADTQYF.

This clone was seen a single time. The V and J genes are TRBV2 and TRBJ1-6; tentative D call: TRBD1 (6 bases). The germline gives CDR1 SNHLY, CDR2 FYNNEI. With 8 bases removed from V and 8 bases from J, the gap between germline ends came to 10 bases. This CDR3 comprises 12 residues. The DNA of the CDR3 is TGTGCCAGCGGACAGATTTATTCACCCCTCCACTTT. It yields the protein CASGQIYSPLHF.

The CDR3 reads CASSYDRDGNTIYF. In nucleotides, the CDR3 is TGTGCCAGCAGCTACGACAGGGATGGAAACACCATATATTTT. The genes are TRBV7-9 and TRBJ1-3; 7 bases line up with TRBD1. The ends lost 4 bases at V and 3 bases at J; junction bases unmatched: 3. This CDR3 has 14 residues. CDR1 is SEHNR and CDR2 is FQNEAQ in the germline V gene (reference sequence). Complete variable domain (other parts from reference TRBV7-9 and TRBJ1-3): DTGVSQNPRHKITKRGQNVTFRCDPISEHNRLYWYRQTLGQGPEFLTYFQNEAQLEKSRLLSDRFSAERPKGSFSTLEIQRTEQGDSAMYLCASSYDRDGNTIYFGEGSWLTVV.

The J gene is TRBJ1-4, the V gene TRBV15; TRBD1 agrees at 7 bases. The CDR3 is 18 amino acids. Germline V gene sequence: CDR1 LNHNV, CDR2 YYDKDF (reference sequence). V lost 5 bases to trimming and J lost 5 bases; unmatched junction nucleotides: 17. The CDR3 sequence is CATSPGTVPLGLNEKLFF. CDR3 bases: TGTGCCACCAGCCCCGGGACAGTCCCTTTAGGGCTAAATGAAAAACTGTTTTTT.

This chain joins TRBV6-4 and TRBJ1-2, with a tentative D call TRBD1 (5 bases). In germline, CDR1 is MRHNA, CDR2 SNTAGT. V was shortened by 4 bases and J by 8 bases, with 26 bases between the two germline ends. The CDR3 covers 17 residues. CDR3 loop: CASSVLGGVSDLRGYTF. The CDR3 DNA follows: TGTGCCAGCAGTGTTCTCGGGGGAGTTTCGGACCTACGAGGCTACACCTTC.

The chain is built from TRBV28 and TRBJ1-6, with 7 nucleotides matching TRBD1. This CDR3 spans 19 amino acids. V lost 3 bases, J lost 6 bases, and 17 bases stayed unmatched. Germline V CDR1 and CDR2: MDHEN, SYDVKM. Here the CDR3 reads CASSFYSGGIPAINSPLHF. The CDR3 DNA reads TGTGCCAGCAGTTTCTATTCAGGGGGTATACCCGCAATTAATTCACCCCTCCACTTT.

This chain connects TRBV2 to TRBJ2-7, with TRBD2 matching over 7 bases. Germline-derived CDR1 and CDR2 are SNHLY and FYNNEI. V trimming: 2 bases; J trimming: 3 bases; junction bases outside the gene matches: 4. The CDR3 extends over 14 amino acids. The CDR3 protein is CASSENLAGYEQYF. The CDR3 region has the DNA TGTGCCAGCAGTGAAAACTTAGCGGGCTACGAGCAGTACTTC.

V is TRBV28 and J is TRBJ2-7, with TRBD2 matching over 10 bases. This CDR3 is built from 16 residues. Trimming removed 2 bases from V and 2 bases from J; junction bases left unmatched: 6. Germline values: CDR1 MDHEN, CDR2 SYDVKM. The CDR3 DNA reads as TGTGCCAGCAGTTTAGGGCGACTAGCGGGCACCTACGAGCAGTACTTC. Translation: CASSLGRLAGTYEQYF.

CDR3 sequence (DNA): TGCGCCAGCAGTGGGGGACACGGGCCGTTCTTC. This translates into CASSGGHGPFF. V and J are TRBV10-1 and TRBJ2-1; tentatively, D is TRBD1 (6 bases). The CDR3 extends over 11 amino acids. V lost 4 bases to trimming and J lost 15 bases, with 13 bases between them. Looked up from germline, CDR1 is WNHNN and CDR2 is SYGVQD (reference sequence).

The CDR3 DNA sequence: TGTGCCAGCAGCTTAGACCCCCGAGACCAGTACTTC. It yields the protein CASSLDPRDQYF. J is TRBJ2-5 and V is TRBV7-9; D is undetermined. V lost 1 base, J lost 10 bases, and 10 bases lay in between. Germline CDR1 SEHNR, CDR2 FQNEAQ (reference sequence). The CDR3 has 12 amino acids.

This chain connects TRBV11-2 to TRBJ1-6; no clear D. Germline V gene sequence: CDR1 SGHAT, CDR2 FQNNGV. CDR3 length: 18 amino acids. Trimming left V 7 bases short and J 0 bases short, with 19 bases between. CDR3 region: CASTLSLITSSYNSPLHF. The CDR3 coding sequence is TGTGCCAGCACCCTTAGCCTGATAACGAGCTCCTATAATTCACCCCTCCACTTT.

CDR3 residues: CASPYRDEQYF. The CDR3 coding sequence is TGTGCCAGCCCGTACAGGGACGAGCAGTACTTC. The chain links TRBV2 to TRBJ2-7; D possibly corresponds to TRBD1 (6 bases). CDR3 length: 11 residues. Germline V gives CDR1 SNHLY, CDR2 FYNNEI. The V and J ends lost 8 bases and 5 bases respectively, with 10 bases between them.

The rearrangement uses TRBV18 and TRBJ2-2; D is perhaps TRBD1 (6 bases). Germline CDR1 is KGHSH and CDR2 is LQKENI. Trimming pared 6 bases from V and 3 bases from J, leaving 17 bases between. The CDR3 consists of 16 residues. The CDR3 DNA sequence: TGTGCCAGCTCTCGCACCGGGACAAGGCACACCGGGGAGCTGTTTTTT. It is translated as CASSRTGTRHTGELFF.

The gene calls are TRBV11-3 and TRBJ2-3, with 7 bases matching TRBD2. The germline V gene encodes CDR1 SGHNT and CDR2 YENEEA. The CDR3 has 17 amino acids. V shed 5 bases and J 0 bases; nucleotides not matched to a gene: 11. The CDR3 nucleotides are TGTGCCAGCAGCCGGAGGGAGGCTAGCGGAAGCACAGATACGCAGTATTTT. Protein sequence: CASSRREASGSTDTQYF. The whole variable domain, filled in from reference TRBV11-3 and TRBJ2-3, reads EAGVVQSPRYKIIEKKQPVAFWCNPISGHNTLYWYLQNLGQGPELLIRYENEEAVDDSQLPKDRFSAERLKGVDSTLKIQPAELGDSAVYLCASSRREASGSTDTQYFGPGTRLTVL.

In DNA form, the CDR3 reads TGTGCCAGCAGCCAAGATAGGCGGAATAATGAAAAACTGTTTTTT. It specifies CASSQDRRNNEKLFF. The chain joins TRBV4-2 to TRBJ1-4, with D uncertain. Deletions cut 0 bases from V and 4 bases from J, with 9 bases between. The CDR3 covers 15 residues. Germline V gene lookup returns CDR1 LGHNA and CDR2 YNFKEQ.

This clone was observed a handful of times. J is TRBJ2-1 and V is TRBV11-2; 7 bases are a match to TRBD1. The length of the CDR3 is 13 residues. The V and J ends lost 5 bases and 5 bases, in that order; junction bases with no gene match: 3. Germline V CDR1 and CDR2: SGHAT, FQNNGV. CDR3 protein: CASSVTGDNEQFF. The CDR3 nucleotides are TGTGCCAGCAGCGTAACAGGGGACAATGAGCAGTTCTTC.